The 10 T cell receptor beta chains in this list originate from one sample, sequenced in a study of blood T cell repertoires in COVID-19. Method: immunoSEQ multiplex PCR; TCRdb's copy keeps in-frame clones and lacks some. The profile shows about 190,000 clones, around 80% of them singletons. The sample comprised peripheral blood. The receptors come from a man aged 25-45 years with active or convalescent COVID-19.

Of note for this clone: The junction does not match germline at one end; this may be a read error. The rearrangement uses TRBV28 and TRBJ2-7; possible D gene TRBD2, 6 bases. This CDR3 region has 14 residues. Per the germline V gene, CDR1 is MDHEN and CDR2 is SYDVKM. The CDR3 nucleotides are TGTGCCAGCAGTTCCGGGACTGTAGTATACGGGCAGTACTTC. This translates into CASSSGTVVYGQYF.

The V and J genes are TRBV11-3 and TRBJ2-1, with TRBD2 identical over 13 bases. With 1 base clipped from V and 2 bases from J, the junction kept 5 bases outside the gene matches. The germline V gene has CDR1 SGHNT and CDR2 YENEEA. CDR3 length equals 18 residues. The CDR3 sequence is CASSLGTSGGPTYNEQFF. Here the CDR3 DNA reads TGTGCCAGCAGCTTAGGGACTAGCGGGGGCCCTACCTACAATGAGCAGTTCTTC.

This chain uses TRBV6-5 with TRBJ1-1; D not certain. V gave up 8 bases and J gave up 3 bases, with 7 bases separating them. CDR3 size: 11 residues. Germline assignment: CDR1 MNHEY and CDR2 SVGAGI. The CDR3 DNA reads TGTGCCAGCGGGGAGTACACTGAAGCTTTCTTT. Translating it yields CASGEYTEAFF.

J is TRBJ2-6 and V is TRBV19, with 7 bases matching TRBD1. Per the germline V gene, CDR1 is LNHDA and CDR2 is SQIVND (reference sequence). The CDR3 covers 15 residues. Unmatched junction bases numbered 1, after V lost 5 bases and J lost 0 bases. Here the CDR3 reads CASSGQASGANVLTF. The CDR3, as DNA: TGTGCCAGTAGTGGACAGGCCTCTGGGGCCAACGTCCTGACTTTC.

The table lists this clone with a few counts. The chain recombines TRBV30 with TRBJ2-2, with D possibly matching TRBD1 (6 bases). The CDR3 sequence is 13 residues long. V was shortened by 1 base and J by 3 bases, with 6 bases between the two germline ends. Germline CDR1 is GTSNPN and CDR2 is SVGIG (reference sequence). CDR3 DNA: TGTGCCTGGAGTGACAGGGACACCGGGGAGCTGTTTTTT. Its protein product is CAWSDRDTGELFF.

The V gene is TRBV30, the J gene TRBJ1-1; D perhaps matches TRBD1 (5 bases). CDR3 size: 13 residues. Germline-derived CDR1 and CDR2 are GTSNPN and SVGIG (reference sequence). The germline V and J ends were trimmed by 7 bases and 1 base, with 13 bases remaining between them. CDR3 sequence reads: CAFRARKNTEAFF. The DNA for the CDR3 is TGTGCCTTCAGGGCACGAAAGAACACTGAAGCTTTCTTT.

This clone was picked up a small number of times. The chain employs TRBV4-3 and TRBJ1-3, with D possibly TRBD1 on 5 matching bases. The germline V and J ends were trimmed by 0 bases and 7 bases, with 13 bases remaining between them. Germline CDR1 LGHNA, CDR2 YSLEER. The CDR3 consists of 15 residues. CDR3 DNA: TGCGCCAGCAGCCAAGATAAGACTCCAGGGAACACCATATATTTT. Its protein is CASSQDKTPGNTIYF.

This chain joins TRBV7-9 and TRBJ2-7; 10 positions match TRBD1. The germline V gene encodes CDR1 SEHNR and CDR2 FQNEAQ (reference sequence). J gave up 9 bases and V 6 bases, and 8 bases lay outside the gene matches. This CDR3 spans 13 amino acids. The CDR3 region is CASRTGQGIVQYF. Here the CDR3 DNA reads TGTGCCAGCAGGACGGGACAGGGGATCGTGCAGTACTTC. The variable domain in full, with the rest retrieved from reference TRBV7-9 and TRBJ2-7, is DTGVSQNPRHKITKRGQNVTFRCDPISEHNRLYWYRQTLGQGPEFLTYFQNEAQLEKSRLLSDRFSAERPKGSFSTLEIQRTEQGDSAMYLCASRTGQGIVQYFGPGTRLTVT.

The chain is built from TRBV2 and TRBJ2-7; D is unclear. The CDR3 consists of 12 residues. V was cut by 8 bases and J by 4 bases, with 12 bases left in between. Germline CDR1 and CDR2: SNHLY and FYNNEI. The chain's CDR3 is CASALWFYEQYF. CDR3 bases: TGTGCCAGCGCCCTATGGTTTTACGAGCAGTACTTC.

CDR3 sequence reads: CACDRANSPLHF. As DNA, the CDR3 is TGTGCCTGTGACAGGGCTAATTCACCCCTCCACTTT. The rearrangement joins TRBV30 to TRBJ1-6, with 7 bases aligning to TRBD1. V trimming: 6 bases; J trimming: 6 bases; junction bases outside the gene matches: 2. The CDR3 is 12 residues long. Germline assignment: CDR1 GTSNPN and CDR2 SVGIG (reference sequence).